Each of the 5 T cell receptor beta chains below was sequenced from the same sample in a study of metastatic and nonmetastatic thyroid tumors. All patients reached thyroid surgery having received no treatment beforehand. TCRdb reassembled clones from the PCR reads with MiXCR. The profile shows 25,000 to 35,000 clones, about 10% of them singletons. The material sequenced was blood. The receptors here all came from a female donor with papillary thyroid cancer or a benign thyroid nodule (not recorded which). Some clones in this sample may be carry-over from other donors' samples.

This clone has more than one count but fewer than ten. The rearrangement joins TRBV2 to TRBJ2-3, with D possibly being TRBD1 or TRBD2 (5 bases each). Trimming stripped 6 bases from V and 0 bases from J, with 10 bases between. CDR1 SNHLY and CDR2 FYNNEI come from the germline V gene. This CDR3 contains 14 residues. The chain's CDR3 is CASRERGSTDTQYF. Written as DNA, the CDR3 is TGTGCCAGCAGAGAGAGGGGTAGCACAGATACGCAGTATTTT.

There are many counts of this clone. A much larger clone is a single base away; this may be a read error. The rearrangement links TRBV4-3 to TRBJ2-3; TRBD2 is a possible D gene (6 bases). From germline, CDR1 is LGHNA and CDR2 YSLEER. CDR3 size: 16 residues. The V end lost 1 base, the J end lost 4 bases, and 15 bases lay between the germline ends. This CDR3 is CASSQGSGGAADTQYF. DNA for the CDR3: TGCGCCAGCAGCCAAGGTTCCGGGGGAGCGGCAGATACGCAGTATTTT.

The genes are TRBV7-8 and TRBJ2-7; D perhaps matches TRBD2 (5 bases). The CDR3 length is 18 residues. CDR1 is SGHVS and CDR2 is FQNEAQ in the germline V gene. The V end was cut by 0 bases, the J end by 0 bases, with 18 bases between. The CDR3 nucleotides are TGTGCCAGCAGCTTAGCCACGCTAGTAGCGACCTTCTCCTACGAGCAGTACTTC. Its translation: CASSLATLVATFSYEQYF.

This clone was recorded at least ten times. The gene calls are TRBV24-1 and TRBJ1-2; D is perhaps TRBD1 (6 bases). In germline, CDR1 is KGHDR, CDR2 SFDVKD. The CDR3 contains 13 residues. With 2 bases removed from V and 8 bases from J, the gap between germline ends came to 11 bases. Here the CDR3 reads CATSDWSQGGYTF. In DNA form, the CDR3 reads TGTGCCACCAGTGATTGGTCCCAGGGGGGCTACACCTTC.

Ten or more counts support this clone. The chain carries TRBV18 and TRBJ2-5, with 8 bases fitting TRBD1. CDR1 is KGHSH, CDR2 LQKENI, per germline. CDR3 length: 13 residues. With V trimmed by 8 bases and J by 0 bases, 2 bases remained unmatched. This CDR3 reads CASAGQDQETQYF. In DNA form, the CDR3 reads TGTGCCAGCGCGGGACAGGACCAAGAGACCCAGTACTTC.